This T cell receptor (beta chain) was retrieved from a study of T cells in Graves' hyperthyroidism and ophthalmopathy. Authors of the study amplified TCR beta CDR3 regions from RNA transcripts. A set of HTBI primers served as the primers for a first-round RT-PCR of the TCR CDR3. Each CDR3 protein is one row after TCRdb ran MiXCR on the multiplex PCR reads. The sample lists under 450,000 distinct CDR3 sequences, roughly 13% occurring once. The V end lost 3 bases, the J end lost 6 bases, and 14 bases lay between the germline ends. Germline CDR1 and CDR2: MNHNS and SASEGT. CDR3 length: 14 residues. Ten or more counts support this clonotype.

The chain uses TRBV6-1 and TRBJ2-5; D perhaps matches TRBD2 (6 bases). The TCR was taken from a man between 25 and 39 years old with Graves' hyperthyroidism that later progressed to Graves' ophthalmopathy. Material for sequencing was blood. Here the CDR3 DNA reads TGTGCCAGCAGTGACGGGACTTCCCTTAAGACCCAGTACTTC. Its protein is CASSDGTSLKTQYF.